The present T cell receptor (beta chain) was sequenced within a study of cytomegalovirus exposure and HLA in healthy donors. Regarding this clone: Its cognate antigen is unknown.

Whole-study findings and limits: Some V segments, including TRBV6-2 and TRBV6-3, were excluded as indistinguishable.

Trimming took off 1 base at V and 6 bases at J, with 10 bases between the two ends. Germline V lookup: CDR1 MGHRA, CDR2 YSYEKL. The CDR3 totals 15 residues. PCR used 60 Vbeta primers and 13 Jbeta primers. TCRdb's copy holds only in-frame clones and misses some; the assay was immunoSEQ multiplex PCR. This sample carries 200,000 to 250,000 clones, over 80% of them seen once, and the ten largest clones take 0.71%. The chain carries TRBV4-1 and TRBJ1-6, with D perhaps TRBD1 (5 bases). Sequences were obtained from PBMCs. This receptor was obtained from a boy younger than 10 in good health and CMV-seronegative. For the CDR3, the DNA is TGCGCCAGCAGCCAAGTGCAGGGTGGTAATTCACCCCTCCACTTT. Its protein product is CASSQVQGGNSPLHF.